Following are 25 T cell receptor beta chains from one sample sequenced in a study of blood T cell repertoires in COVID-19. Data came from immunoSEQ multiplex PCR; TCRdb stores just in-frame clones and leaves some out. The sample carries about half a million clones, roughly 88% recorded once. Sequences were obtained from peripheral blood. These receptors came from a human donor in a cohort sampled during active COVID-19.

This rearrangement joins TRBV7-2 to TRBJ2-1, with 13 nucleotides matching TRBD2. The CDR3 totals 18 residues. Unmatched junction bases numbered 12, after V lost 3 bases and J lost 7 bases. Germline loops: CDR1 SGHTA, CDR2 FQGNSA. CDR3 DNA: TGTGCCAGCAGCTTCCGACTAGCGGGAGGCCCTATAGTTAATGAGCAGTTCTTC. This codes for CASSFRLAGGPIVNEQFF.

The chain uses TRBV2 and TRBJ1-2, with D possibly matching TRBD1 (5 bases). Germline V CDR1 and CDR2: SNHLY, FYNNEI. Trimming cost V 6 bases and J 4 bases, with 15 bases left between them. CDR3 length: 14 residues. In DNA, the CDR3 is TGTGCCAGCAGACCCGACAGTTTAGGCTATGGCTACACCTTC. Protein product: CASRPDSLGYGYTF.

The CDR3 DNA is TGCAGCGCCGGGACAGGGGGCTCTAAGAACACCGGGGAGCTGTTTTTT. Translation: CSAGTGGSKNTGELFF. V gene TRBV29-1 combines with J gene TRBJ2-2, with TRBD1 identical over 12 bases. Germline CDR1 is SQVTM and CDR2 is ANQGSEA. The CDR3 is 16 residues long. Germline trimming cut 7 bases from V and 1 base from J; bases unmatched to any gene: 7.

V gene TRBV4-2 combines with J gene TRBJ2-3, with 7 bases aligning to TRBD2. Unmatched junction bases numbered 5, after V lost 1 base and J lost 1 base. CDR1 is LGHNA, CDR2 YNFKEQ, per germline. CDR3 length equals 16 residues. The CDR3 sequence is CASSQARGRGTDTQYF. In nucleotides, the CDR3 is TGTGCCAGCAGCCAAGCGCGGGGGAGGGGCACAGATACGCAGTATTTT.

The rearrangement links TRBV19 to TRBJ2-5; D is possibly TRBD2 (6 bases). Trimming took off 7 bases at V and 2 bases at J, with 20 bases between the two ends. This CDR3 region has 16 residues. In germline, CDR1 is LNHDA, CDR2 SQIVND (reference sequence). The chain's CDR3 is CASKWGLTSNQETQYF. CDR3 nucleotides: TGTGCCAGTAAATGGGGACTGACGTCGAATCAAGAGACCCAGTACTTC.

This clone occurred once. V and J are TRBV30 and TRBJ2-1; D remains unclear. The length of the CDR3 is 15 residues. The germline V gene has CDR1 GTSNPN and CDR2 SVGIG (reference sequence). Trimming pared 6 bases from V and 4 bases from J, leaving 19 bases between. This chain's CDR3 is CACELAIAAYNEQFF. The CDR3 bases are TGTGCCTGTGAATTAGCCATTGCCGCTTACAATGAGCAGTTCTTC.

The rearrangement joins TRBV19 to TRBJ1-1, with D possibly TRBD1 on 5 matching bases. V lost 3 bases, J lost 0 bases, and 14 bases lay in between. The CDR3 spans 16 residues. The germline CDR1 and CDR2 sequences are LNHDA and SQIVND (reference sequence). The CDR3 DNA reads as TGTGCCAGTAGTATTGCGTCAGGGTATTTGAACACTGAAGCTTTCTTT. Protein sequence: CASSIASGYLNTEAFF.

This rearrangement joins TRBV28 to TRBJ2-1, with 10 bases matching TRBD2. The CDR3 runs to 16 residues. V trimming: 4 bases; J trimming: 1 base; junction bases outside the gene matches: 4. Germline lookup yields CDR1 MDHEN and CDR2 SYDVKM. CDR3 bases: TGTGCCAGCAGTTCACATAGCGGGAGGTCCTACAATGAGCAGTTCTTC. Encoded protein: CASSSHSGRSYNEQFF.

Concerning this clone itself: One end of the junction is discordant with germline, which a read error may explain. The gene calls are TRBV7-7 and TRBJ2-5, with D maybe TRBD1 (6 bases). CDR3 size: 14 residues. The germline V gene has CDR1 SSHAT and CDR2 FNYEAQ (reference sequence). This CDR3 reads CASSLPDSQETQYF. In DNA form, the CDR3 reads TGTGCTAGCAGCCTCCCGGACAGTCAAGAGACCCAGTACTTC.

CDR3 protein: CASSLPGTASRPQHF. CDR3 sequence (DNA): TGTGCCAGCAGTTTACCGGGGACAGCCTCCCGGCCCCAGCATTTT. The V and J genes are TRBV28 and TRBJ1-5; 7 bases align to TRBD1. This CDR3 comprises 15 residues. Germline CDR1 and CDR2: MDHEN and SYDVKM. J gave up 9 bases and V 2 bases, and 10 bases lay outside the gene matches.

About this clone itself: Since a much larger clone is just one base distant, this may be a read error. Additional DNA sequences in this sample encode the identical CDR3. J is TRBJ1-1 and V is TRBV29-1; TRBD1 matches at 7 bases. V lost 1 base and J lost 1; bases outside the gene matches: 0. The CDR3 spans 13 residues. Germline assignment: CDR1 SQVTM and CDR2 ANQGSEA. The DNA for the CDR3 is TGCAGCGTTGAAGGACAGGGGAACACTGAAGCTTTCTTT. Its translation is CSVEGQGNTEAFF.

The chain has TRBV29-1 and TRBJ1-6; the match to TRBD1 covers 8 bases. J was trimmed by 5 bases and V by 6 bases; bases with no gene match: 9. CDR1 is SQVTM, CDR2 ANQGSEA, per germline. The CDR3 extends over 15 amino acids. The chain's CDR3 is CSVTFTGGHNSPLHF. In DNA form, the CDR3 reads TGCAGCGTGACTTTCACAGGGGGGCATAATTCACCCCTCCACTTT.

The chain's CDR3 is CASSLYDGWEQYF. The CDR3, as DNA: TGTGCCAGCAGTTTATACGACGGGTGGGAGCAGTACTTC. The J gene is TRBJ2-7, the V gene TRBV28, with D hard to call. CDR1 and CDR2 from the germline V gene are MDHEN and SYDVKM. Trimming removed 1 base at V and 7 bases at J, with 11 bases between. The CDR3 totals 13 residues.

The gene calls are TRBV7-9 and TRBJ2-2; a weak D match, TRBD2 (6 bases). This CDR3 contains 18 residues. Looked up from germline, CDR1 is SEHNR and CDR2 is FQNEAQ (reference sequence). Trimming took off 0 bases at V and 0 bases at J, with 14 bases between the two ends. The CDR3 loop is CASSLALGLGSNTGELFF. DNA of the CDR3: TGTGCCAGCAGCTTAGCGCTGGGACTGGGATCGAACACCGGGGAGCTGTTTTTT.

The chain carries TRBV6-2 or TRBV6-3 and TRBJ2-3; maybe TRBD2 (6 bases). The CDR3 loop spans 15 amino acids. V dropped 2 bases and J dropped 2 bases, with 11 bases sitting between them. Germline values: CDR1 MNHEY, CDR2 SVGEGT. In DNA, the CDR3 is TGTGCCAGCAGTTACCCAGCGGGCCTCACAGATACGCAGTATTTT. This gives the protein CASSYPAGLTDTQYF.

The rearrangement joins TRBV23-1 to TRBJ1-5; tentatively, D is TRBD1 (6 bases). TRBV23-1 is treated as an ORF (open reading frame) with a function not yet certain. The V and J ends lost 11 bases and 0 bases respectively, with 32 bases between them. The CDR3 has 20 residues. CDR3 protein: CAYNTTGPPPVFTSNQPQHF. CDR3 DNA sequence: TGCGCCTACAATACGACAGGCCCCCCCCCGGTTTTTACTAGCAATCAGCCCCAGCATTTT.

The gene calls are TRBV20-1 and TRBJ2-7; D perhaps matches TRBD2 (7 bases). Germline assignment: CDR1 DFQATT and CDR2 SNEGSKA (reference sequence). The V end lost 3 bases, the J end lost 2 bases, and 20 bases lay between the germline ends. This CDR3 is 16 amino acids long. The CDR3 nucleotides are TGCAGTGCTAGTAGGGGGGCCAGGACTAGTCCCTACGAGCAGTACTTC. Translation gives CSASRGARTSPYEQYF.

The rearrangement joins TRBV19 to TRBJ1-5; 9 nucleotides agree with TRBD1. CDR1 LNHDA and CDR2 SQIVND come from the germline V gene (reference sequence). V lost 2 bases to trimming and J lost 9 bases; unmatched junction nucleotides: 8. The CDR3 totals 15 residues. In DNA, the CDR3 is TGTGCCAGTAGTATAAACCGGGACAGGGATCTGCCCCAGCATTTT. This codes for CASSINRDRDLPQHF. Using reference TRBV19 and TRBJ1-5 for the parts outside the CDR3, the full variable domain is DGGITQSPKYLFRKEGQNVTLSCEQNLNHDAMYWYRQDPGQGLRLIYYSQIVNDFQKGDIAEGYSVSREKKESFPLTVTSAQKNPTAFYLCASSINRDRDLPQHFGDGTRLSIL.

This chain joins TRBV18 and TRBJ2-7; 7 positions match TRBD1. Germline trimming cut 4 bases from V and 5 bases from J; bases unmatched to any gene: 2. The CDR3 covers 12 residues. Germline V gene sequence: CDR1 KGHSH, CDR2 LQKENI. The CDR3 reads CASSQGADEQYF. CDR3 coding DNA: TGTGCCAGCTCACAGGGGGCCGACGAGCAGTACTTC.

This clone was observed a few times. The DNA of the CDR3 is TGTGCCAGCAGTCCAGGGGGTGAAAAACTGTTTTTT. It translates to CASSPGGEKLFF. V gene TRBV3-1 (or the pseudogene TRBV3-2) combines with J gene TRBJ1-4; TRBD1 matches 7 bases. The J segment lost 7 bases and the V segment lost 6 bases, leaving 2 bases of the junction unmatched. This CDR3 has 12 amino acids. CDR1 LGHDT and CDR2 YNNKEL come from the germline V gene (reference sequence).

CDR3 sequence: CASSVNGRSSNEQFF. CDR3 nucleotides: TGTGCCAGCAGCGTTAACGGGAGGAGTAGTAATGAGCAGTTCTTC. The chain carries TRBV7-3 and TRBJ2-1, with 7 bases aligning to TRBD2. The CDR3 runs 15 residues. J gave up 7 bases and V 5 bases, and 11 bases lay outside the gene matches. Germline CDR1 is SGHTA and CDR2 is FQGTGA.

V gene TRBV30 combines with J gene TRBJ2-1; D remains unclear. The CDR3 contains 12 residues. Germline V gene lookup returns CDR1 GTSNPN and CDR2 SVGIG (reference sequence). V was shortened by 2 bases and J by 14 bases, with 16 bases between the two germline ends. The CDR3: CAWSSDSPSKFF. DNA for the CDR3: TGTGCCTGGAGTTCCGACTCTCCGAGCAAGTTCTTC.

The chain joins TRBV24-1 to TRBJ1-1; the D gene is possibly TRBD1 (5 bases). There are 14 residues in the CDR3. Deletions cut 4 bases from V and 4 bases from J, with 12 bases between. Germline CDR1 reads KGHDR; CDR2 reads SFDVKD. CDR3 amino acids: CATSDSRVPTEAFF. For the CDR3, the DNA is TGTGCCACCAGTGACAGCAGGGTTCCCACTGAAGCTTTCTTT.

With regard to this clone: One end of the junction fails to match germline, which may point to a read error. The chain uses TRBV7-7 and TRBJ2-3; D not certain. Germline loops: CDR1 SSHAT, CDR2 FNYEAQ (reference sequence). This CDR3 spans 13 amino acids. In nucleotides, the CDR3 is TGTGCTAGCAGCCCAGATCTCACAGATACGCAGTATTTT. This codes for CASSPDLTDTQYF.

This clone has a single count. The chain combines TRBV7-3 with TRBJ1-1; 7 bases match TRBD1. The length of the CDR3 is 16 residues. Looked up from germline, CDR1 is SGHTA and CDR2 is FQGTGA. V lost 5 bases and J lost 2; bases outside the gene matches: 11. The DNA for the CDR3 is TGTGCCAGCAGCCCCTCTCAACAGGGGTTCAACACTGAAGCTTTCTTT. Translating gives CASSPSQQGFNTEAFF.